Below are 4 T cell receptor beta chains sequenced from a single sample in a study of metastatic and nonmetastatic thyroid tumors. Nobody among the patients had been given any treatment before thyroid surgery. Via MiXCR, TCRdb re-called the PCR reads. The data hold some 86,000 clones, with about 12% observed a single time. The sequenced material came from tumor tissue. All receptors derive from a female donor with papillary thyroid cancer or a benign thyroid nodule (not recorded which). Some clones in this sample may be carry-over from other donors' samples.

Many counts were recorded for this clone. This chain joins TRBV6-5 and TRBJ1-4; D gene unclear. Trimming cost V 2 bases and J 0 bases, with 7 bases left between them. Germline-derived CDR1 and CDR2 are MNHEY and SVGAGI. CDR3 length: 15 residues. This chain's CDR3 is CASSYRPATNEKLFF. DNA of the CDR3: TGTGCCAGCAGTTACCGGCCTGCAACTAATGAAAAACTGTTTTTT.

This clone came up a few times. A much larger clone sits a single nucleotide away, making a read error possible. The V and J genes are TRBV2 and TRBJ2-1; TRBD2 agrees at 9 bases. Germline assignment: CDR1 SNHLY and CDR2 FYNNEI. This CDR3 comprises 13 residues. The V gene end was trimmed by 7 bases and the J gene end by 8 bases; junction bases not matched to a gene: 6. The CDR3 here is CASITGTSYEQFF. The DNA of the CDR3 is TGTGCCAGCATCACCGGGACTAGCTATGAGCAGTTCTTC.

Turning to this clone: Possible read error: a much larger clone is one base away. This specimen includes other DNA sequences encoding the same CDR3. The chain uses TRBV7-2 and TRBJ1-1, with a tentative D call TRBD1 (6 bases). CDR3 length: 15 amino acids. The germline gives CDR1 SGHTA, CDR2 FQGNSA. The CDR3 region has the DNA TGTGCCAGCAGCTTATCTACAGGGTATAACACTGAGGCTTTCTTT. Translated, it gives CASSLSTGYNTEAFF.

V and J are TRBV2 and TRBJ1-1, with 9 bases that match TRBD1. Trimming at V came to 1 base and at J to 4 bases, leaving 13 bases not matched to a gene. The CDR3 has 18 amino acids. Germline V lookup: CDR1 SNHLY, CDR2 FYNNEI. CDR3 in DNA: TGTGCCAGCAGTGAAGGACAGGGGGAGTTGTGGTTTGCCACTGAAGCTTTCTTT. This sequence encodes CASSEGQGELWFATEAFF.